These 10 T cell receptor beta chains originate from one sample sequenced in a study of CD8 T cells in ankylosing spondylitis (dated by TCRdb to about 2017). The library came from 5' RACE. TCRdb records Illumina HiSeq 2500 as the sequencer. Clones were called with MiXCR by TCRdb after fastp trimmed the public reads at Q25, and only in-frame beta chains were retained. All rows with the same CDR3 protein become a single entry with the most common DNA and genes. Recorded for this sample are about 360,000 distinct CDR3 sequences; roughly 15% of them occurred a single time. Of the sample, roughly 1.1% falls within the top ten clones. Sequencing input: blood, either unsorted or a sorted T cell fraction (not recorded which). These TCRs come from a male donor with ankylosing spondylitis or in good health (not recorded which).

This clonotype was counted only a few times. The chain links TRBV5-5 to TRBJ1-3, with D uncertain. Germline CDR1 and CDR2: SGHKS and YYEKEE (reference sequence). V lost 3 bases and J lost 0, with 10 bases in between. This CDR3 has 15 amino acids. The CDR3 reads CASSSIHLSGNTIYF. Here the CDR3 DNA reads TGTGCCAGCAGCTCCATCCACCTCTCTGGAAACACCATATATTTT.

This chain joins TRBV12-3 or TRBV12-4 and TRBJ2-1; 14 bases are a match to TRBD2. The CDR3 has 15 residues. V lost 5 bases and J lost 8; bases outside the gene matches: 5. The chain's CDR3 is CASSLGTSGSDEQFF. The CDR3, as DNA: TGTGCCAGCAGTCTCGGGACTAGCGGGAGTGATGAGCAGTTCTTC.

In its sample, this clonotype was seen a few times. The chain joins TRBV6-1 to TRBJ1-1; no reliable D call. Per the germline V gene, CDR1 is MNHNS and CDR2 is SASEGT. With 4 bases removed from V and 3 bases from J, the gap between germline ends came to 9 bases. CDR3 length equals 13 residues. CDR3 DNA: TGTGCCAGCAGTGTGGATCCGGACACTGAAGCTTTCTTT. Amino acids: CASSVDPDTEAFF.

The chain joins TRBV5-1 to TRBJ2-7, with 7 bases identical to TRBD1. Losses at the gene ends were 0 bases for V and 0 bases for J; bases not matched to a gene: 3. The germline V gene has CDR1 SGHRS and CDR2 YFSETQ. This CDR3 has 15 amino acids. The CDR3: CASSLGDRVSYEQYF. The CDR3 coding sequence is TGCGCCAGCAGCTTGGGTGACAGGGTCTCCTACGAGCAGTACTTC.

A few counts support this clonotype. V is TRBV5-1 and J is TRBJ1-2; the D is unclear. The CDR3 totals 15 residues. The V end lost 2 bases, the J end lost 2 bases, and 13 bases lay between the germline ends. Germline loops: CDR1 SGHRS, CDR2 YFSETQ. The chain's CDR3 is CASSFVRPPNYGYTF. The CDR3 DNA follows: TGCGCCAGCAGCTTCGTTCGGCCACCGAACTATGGCTACACCTTC.

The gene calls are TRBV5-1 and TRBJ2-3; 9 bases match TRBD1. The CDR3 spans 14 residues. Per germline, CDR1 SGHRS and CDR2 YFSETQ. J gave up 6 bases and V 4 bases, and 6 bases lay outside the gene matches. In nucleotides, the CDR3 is TGCGCCAGCAGCCCGGGACAGGGCCCGGATACGCAGTATTTT. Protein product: CASSPGQGPDTQYF.

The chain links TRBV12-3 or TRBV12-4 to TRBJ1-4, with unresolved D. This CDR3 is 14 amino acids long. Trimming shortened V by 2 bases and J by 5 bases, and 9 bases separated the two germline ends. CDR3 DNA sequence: TGTGCCAGCAGTTTAAGAAGGGAAAATGAAAAACTGTTTTTT. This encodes CASSLRRENEKLFF.

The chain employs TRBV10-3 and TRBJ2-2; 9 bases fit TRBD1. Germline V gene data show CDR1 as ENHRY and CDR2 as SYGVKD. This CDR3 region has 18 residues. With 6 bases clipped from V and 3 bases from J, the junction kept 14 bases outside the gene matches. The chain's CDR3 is CAIRGTGPRGPYTGELFF. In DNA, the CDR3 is TGTGCCATCAGGGGGACAGGGCCTCGGGGACCTTACACCGGGGAGCTGTTTTTT.

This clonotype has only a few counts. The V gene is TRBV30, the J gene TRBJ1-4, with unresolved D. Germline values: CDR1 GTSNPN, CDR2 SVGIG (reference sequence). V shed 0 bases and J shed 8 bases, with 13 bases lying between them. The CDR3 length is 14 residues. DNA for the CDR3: TGTGCCTGGAGTGTAGGTTCAACCGGGGAAAAACTGTTTTTT. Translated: CAWSVGSTGEKLFF.

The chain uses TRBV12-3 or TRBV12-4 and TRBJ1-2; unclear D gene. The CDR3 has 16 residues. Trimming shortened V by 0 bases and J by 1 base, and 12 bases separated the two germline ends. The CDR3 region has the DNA TGTGCCAGCAGTTTAGCCCGCCCGAGTGGTAACTATGGCTACACCTTC. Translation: CASSLARPSGNYGYTF.